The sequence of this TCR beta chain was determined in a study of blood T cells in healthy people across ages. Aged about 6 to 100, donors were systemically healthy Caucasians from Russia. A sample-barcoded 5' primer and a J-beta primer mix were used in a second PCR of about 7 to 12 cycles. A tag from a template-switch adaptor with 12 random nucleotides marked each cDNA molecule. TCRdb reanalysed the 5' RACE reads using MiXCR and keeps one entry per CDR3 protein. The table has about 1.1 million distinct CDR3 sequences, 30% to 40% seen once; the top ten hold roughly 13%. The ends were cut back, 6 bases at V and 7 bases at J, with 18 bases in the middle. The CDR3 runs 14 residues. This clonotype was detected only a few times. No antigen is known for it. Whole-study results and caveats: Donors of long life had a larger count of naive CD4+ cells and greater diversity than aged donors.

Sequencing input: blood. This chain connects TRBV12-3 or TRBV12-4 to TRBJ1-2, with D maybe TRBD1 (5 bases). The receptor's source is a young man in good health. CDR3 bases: TGTGCCAGCAGCTTACTCAACAGGACTTCTGGCTACACCTTC. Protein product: CASSLLNRTSGYTF.